This T cell receptor (beta chain) was sequenced for a study of cytomegalovirus exposure and HLA in healthy donors. The J segment lost 6 bases and the V segment lost 4 bases, leaving 5 bases of the junction unmatched. Germline CDR1 and CDR2: MGHDK and SYGVNS. This CDR3 is 14 amino acids long. PCR was performed using 60 Vbeta and 13 Jbeta primers. Method: immunoSEQ multiplex PCR; TCRdb's copy keeps in-frame clones and lacks some. The sample contains 200,000 or so clones, roughly 83% of which appear only once. Notes on this clone: Its antigen is not identified.

Study-wide results and limits: Investigators reported about 160 TCR beta chains as tied to cytomegalovirus.

The sample was PBMCs. The chain is built from TRBV25-1 and TRBJ1-4, with 7 bases lining up with TRBD1. This TCR was recovered from a boy aged 5-17 years in good health and CMV-seronegative. CDR3 nucleotide sequence: TGTGCCAGCAGTGGAGCAGGGGGTGATGAAAAACTGTTTTTT. This codes for CASSGAGGDEKLFF.